Each of the 32 T cell receptor beta chains below was sequenced from the same sample in a study of identical twins. One entry per CDR3 protein results from TCRdb running MiXCR on the 5' RACE reads. The sample includes about 100,000 distinct CDR3 sequences, about 5.6% of them seen just once. Sequenced sample: memory T cells sorted from blood. All receptors derive from a woman aged 50 to 60 in good health.

This clonotype occurred many times. This chain joins TRBV7-3 and TRBJ2-3; 7 bases are a match to TRBD2. The trim removed 3 bases at V and 4 bases at J, leaving 7 bases unmatched. This CDR3 spans 15 amino acids. CDR1 and CDR2 from the germline V gene are SGHTA and FQGTGA. The DNA of the CDR3 is TGTGCCAGCAGCTTCTCTACCCTAGCGGCAGATACGCAGTATTTT. This translates into CASSFSTLAADTQYF.

This clonotype was found many times. The chain joins TRBV6-5 to TRBJ2-1, with 8 bases identical to TRBD2. This CDR3 comprises 13 residues. With 5 bases clipped from V and 10 bases from J, the junction kept 7 bases outside the gene matches. CDR1 is MNHEY and CDR2 is SVGAGI in the germline V gene. DNA for the CDR3: TGTGCCAGCAGTCGGGGGGGGAACCTGGAGCAGTTCTTC. Residues: CASSRGGNLEQFF.

This clonotype was observed at least ten times. The chain couples TRBV29-1 to TRBJ1-1; no definite D call. This CDR3 has 14 amino acids. Germline-derived CDR1 and CDR2 are SQVTM and ANQGSEA. With 1 base removed from V and 1 base from J, the gap between germline ends came to 10 bases. The CDR3 is CSVEGGRANTEAFF. The CDR3 DNA reads TGCAGCGTTGAAGGAGGAAGGGCGAACACTGAAGCTTTCTTT. The whole variable domain, filled in from reference TRBV29-1 and TRBJ1-1, reads SAVISQKPSRDICQRGTSLTIQCQVDSQVTMMFWYRQQPGQSLTLIATANQGSEATYESGFVIDKFPISRPNLTFSTLTVSNMSPEDSSIYLCSVEGGRANTEAFFGQGTRLTVV.

This clonotype was seen at least ten times. This rearrangement joins TRBV12-3 or TRBV12-4 to TRBJ1-1; 10 bases agree with TRBD1. With V trimmed by 6 bases and J by 1 base, 5 bases remained unmatched. This CDR3 region has 15 residues. DNA for the CDR3: TGTGCCAGCAGGACAGGGGGCGCGGGGAACACTGAAGCTTTCTTT. Residues: CASRTGGAGNTEAFF.

The chain couples TRBV6-5 to TRBJ1-2; TRBD1 is a possible D gene (6 bases). CDR3 size: 14 residues. Per germline, CDR1 MNHEY and CDR2 SVGAGI. The V end was cut by 6 bases, the J end by 8 bases, with 19 bases between. The CDR3 nucleotides are TGTGCCAGCAGGGAGACTAACAGGGACGCGGGCTACACCTTC. Protein: CASRETNRDAGYTF.

This clonotype was seen many times. This sequence joins TRBV3-1 and TRBJ2-7; D is ambiguous. Trimming removed 1 base from V and 0 bases from J, with 4 bases in between. In germline, CDR1 is LGHDT, CDR2 YNNKEL (reference sequence). The CDR3 spans 13 residues. CDR3 in amino acids: CASSQGTSYEQYV. The CDR3 nucleotides read TGTGCCAGCAGCCAAGGGACCTCCTACGAGCAGTACGTC.

Many counts were recorded for this clonotype. The chain carries TRBV7-2 and TRBJ1-4, with D perhaps matching TRBD1 (5 bases). The CDR3 is 14 residues long. The germline V and J ends were trimmed by 8 bases and 4 bases, with 14 bases remaining between them. Per the germline V gene, CDR1 is SGHTA and CDR2 is FQGNSA. CDR3 sequence reads: CASSRGGGNEKLFF. The CDR3 region has the DNA TGTGCCAGCTCAAGGGGAGGCGGTAATGAAAAACTGTTTTTT.

This clonotype was recorded a few times. The CDR3 loop is CASRVSGANVLTF. In DNA form, the CDR3 reads TGTGCCAGCAGAGTCTCTGGGGCCAACGTCCTGACTTTC. The chain uses TRBV6-1 and TRBJ2-6; D unresolved. Trimming cost V 6 bases and J 0 bases, with 3 bases left between them. The CDR3 has 13 amino acids. Germline V gene data show CDR1 as MNHNS and CDR2 as SASEGT.

V and J are TRBV9 and TRBJ1-1; 9 bases are a match to TRBD1. Germline values: CDR1 SGDLS, CDR2 YYNGEE. Unmatched junction bases numbered 12, after V lost 0 bases and J lost 6 bases. This CDR3 region has 17 residues. The CDR3 spells CASSVGTGARSSPEAFF. In DNA, the CDR3 is TGTGCCAGCAGCGTAGGGACAGGGGCCCGGTCCTCCCCTGAAGCTTTCTTT.

The table lists this clonotype with many counts. The chain joins TRBV20-1 to TRBJ1-3; D might be TRBD1 (6 bases). Germline V CDR1 and CDR2: DFQATT, SNEGSKA (reference sequence). The CDR3 has 12 amino acids. V shed 6 bases and J shed 5 bases, with 11 bases lying between them. CDR3 amino acids: CSANRDRNTIYF. The DNA of the CDR3 is TGCAGTGCAAACCGGGACAGAAACACCATATATTTT.

In this sample, this clonotype turned up many times. This chain connects TRBV12-3 or TRBV12-4 to TRBJ2-1; 8 nucleotides line up with TRBD1. J was trimmed by 14 bases and V by 6 bases; bases with no gene match: 15. The CDR3 contains 14 residues. In DNA, the CDR3 is TGTGCCAGCAGCCAGCAGTTGTCGGGACAGGAAGAGTTCTTC. Translating it yields CASSQQLSGQEEFF.

In this sample, this clonotype turned up many times. The chain has TRBV4-1 and TRBJ2-1; 8 nucleotides match TRBD2. V shed 3 bases and J 5 bases; nucleotides not matched to a gene: 6. The CDR3 consists of 15 residues. CDR1 MGHRA and CDR2 YSYEKL come from the germline V gene. CDR3 DNA sequence: TGCGCCAGCAGCCAGAACGCGGGAGGTGACAATGAGCAGTTCTTC. This encodes CASSQNAGGDNEQFF.

The V and J genes are TRBV5-5 and TRBJ2-1; D is tentatively TRBD1 or TRBD2 (5 bases each). Per the germline V gene, CDR1 is SGHKS and CDR2 is YYEKEE (reference sequence). The V and J ends lost 4 bases and 10 bases respectively, with 12 bases between them. This CDR3 is 12 amino acids long. The CDR3 bases are TGTGCCAGCAGCGGGGGTGAGGTCGAGCAGTTCTTC. Translating gives CASSGGEVEQFF. Complete variable domain (other parts from reference TRBV5-5 and TRBJ2-1): DAGVTQSPTHLIKTRGQQVTLRCSPISGHKSVSWYQQVLGQGPQFIFQYYEKEERGRGNFPDRFSARQFPNYSSELNVNALLLGDSALYLCASSGGEVEQFFGPGTRLTVL.

This clonotype came up many times. The V gene is TRBV5-5, the J gene TRBJ2-1; tentative D call: TRBD2 (5 bases). The CDR3 consists of 15 residues. With 3 bases removed from V and 8 bases from J, the gap between germline ends came to 18 bases. Germline lookup yields CDR1 SGHKS and CDR2 YYEKEE (reference sequence). CDR3 coding DNA: TGTGCCAGCAGCTGGGATCTTGGCACGCGGGATGAGCAGTTCTTC. Translation gives CASSWDLGTRDEQFF.

This clonotype was observed many times. CDR3 sequence reads: CASTYTSGSSEQFF. The CDR3 region has the DNA TGTGCCAGCACCTATACTAGCGGGAGCAGTGAGCAGTTCTTC. The rearrangement uses TRBV6-1 and TRBJ2-1; 11 bases are a match to TRBD2. Germline CDR1 and CDR2: MNHNS and SASEGT. This CDR3 comprises 14 residues. The ends lost 7 bases at V and 9 bases at J; junction bases unmatched: 8.

This clonotype was observed at least ten times. V and J are TRBV6-5 and TRBJ2-7, with TRBD2 identical over 11 bases. CDR1 is MNHEY and CDR2 is SVGAGI in the germline V gene. V lost 5 bases to trimming and J lost 5 bases; unmatched junction nucleotides: 11. This CDR3 has 16 residues. The CDR3 DNA is TGTGCCAGCAGTCCGATCGGACTAGCGGGTACCAACGAGCAGTACTTC. Translation gives CASSPIGLAGTNEQYF.

This clonotype was seen many times. The rearrangement links TRBV30 to TRBJ1-6; D is perhaps TRBD1 (5 bases). Germline-derived CDR1 and CDR2 are GTSNPN and SVGIG (reference sequence). The CDR3 sequence is 15 residues long. The V end was cut by 0 bases, the J end by 5 bases, with 11 bases between. CDR3 sequence: CAWSVGPGNNSPLHF. CDR3 DNA sequence: TGTGCCTGGAGTGTGGGACCGGGGAATAATTCACCCCTCCACTTT.

This clonotype was counted at least ten times. This chain links TRBV18 with TRBJ1-6, with D unresolved. With 3 bases removed from V and 8 bases from J, the gap between germline ends came to 8 bases. Looked up from germline, CDR1 is KGHSH and CDR2 is LQKENI. This CDR3 has 13 residues. The CDR3 here is CASSPIEDSPLHF. CDR3 sequence (DNA): TGTGCCAGCTCACCGATCGAGGATTCACCCCTCCACTTT.

At least ten counts were recorded for this clonotype. The chain links TRBV20-1 to TRBJ1-4, with D perhaps matching TRBD1 (5 bases). In germline, CDR1 is DFQATT, CDR2 SNEGSKA (reference sequence). The CDR3 loop spans 15 amino acids. The V gene lost 1 base and the J gene lost 8 bases, with 17 bases spanning the gap. The DNA for the CDR3 is TGCAGTGCTAGAGGCGCCGGGGCGGGCGGAGAAAAACTGTTTTTT. Its protein product is CSARGAGAGGEKLFF.

The chain links TRBV5-1 to TRBJ1-1, with TRBD1 matching 8 bases. The V gene's germline CDR1 is SGHRS and CDR2 YFSETQ. V dropped 4 bases and J dropped 1; count of bases not matched to a gene: 3. The CDR3 covers 14 residues. The CDR3 coding sequence is TGCGCCAGCAGCGACAGGGGCCCGAACACTGAAGCTTTCTTT. Its protein product is CASSDRGPNTEAFF. Based on the CDR3 plus reference TRBV5-1 and TRBJ1-1, the full variable domain is KAGVTQTPRYLIKTRGQQVTLSCSPISGHRSVSWYQQTPGQGLQFLFEYFSETQRNKGNFPGRFSGRQFSNSRSEMNVSTLELGDSALYLCASSDRGPNTEAFFGQGTRLTVV.

This clonotype occurred many times. The J gene is TRBJ2-7, the V gene TRBV7-9, with TRBD2 as a possible D gene (6 bases). CDR1 SEHNR and CDR2 FQNEAQ come from the germline V gene (reference sequence). V lost 6 bases and J 9 bases, leaving 12 bases between the germline ends. The CDR3 has 11 residues. DNA of the CDR3: TGTGCCAGCAGTTTCAAGGGAGGGCAGTACGTC. This encodes CASSFKGGQYV.

This clonotype showed up many times. A read error may produce the germline difference seen at one junction end. The V gene is TRBV6-6, the J gene TRBJ2-5; TRBD2 matches at 9 bases. Germline V gives CDR1 MNHNY, CDR2 SVGAGI (reference sequence). CDR3 length: 15 residues. CDR3 amino acids: CASRYSGLAEETQYF. The DNA for the CDR3 is TGTGCCAGCAGGTACTCGGGACTAGCAGAAGAGACCCAGTACTTC.

This clonotype was counted many times. The rearrangement joins TRBV20-1 to TRBJ2-5; D possibly corresponds to TRBD2 (7 bases). The CDR3 extends over 14 amino acids. Trimming removed 5 bases at V and 5 bases at J, with 18 bases between. CDR1 and CDR2 from the germline V gene are DFQATT and SNEGSKA (reference sequence). CDR3 in DNA: TGCAGTGCTCCTCCGGGGGGCCTGTCTGAGACCCAGTACTTC. It translates to CSAPPGGLSETQYF.

This clonotype was found many times. This chain joins TRBV5-1 and TRBJ2-5, with 8 nucleotides matching TRBD1. This CDR3 is 13 amino acids long. V was pared by 5 bases and J by 2 bases, with 2 bases of the junction left unmatched. The germline CDR1 and CDR2 sequences are SGHRS and YFSETQ. CDR3 loop: CASSHRGQETQYF. The DNA for the CDR3 is TGCGCCAGCAGTCACAGGGGGCAAGAGACCCAGTACTTC.

A word on this clonotype: A read error may be the cause here, since a much bigger clone is one base away. Lacking the conserved final phenylalanine or tryptophan, this CDR3 likely reflects a read error. V and J are TRBV7-2 and TRBJ1-6; 8 bases match TRBD1. Germline lookup yields CDR1 SGHTA and CDR2 FQGNSA. The ends lost 1 base at V and 7 bases at J; junction bases unmatched: 6. The CDR3 spans 16 residues. CDR3 sequence reads: CASSLGPGGKNSPLHI. CDR3 in DNA: TGTGCCAGCAGCTTAGGGCCAGGGGGCAAAAATTCACCCCTCCACATT.

A single count supports this clonotype. This chain connects TRBV7-8 to TRBJ1-2; D gene ambiguous. Germline CDR1 is SGHVS and CDR2 is FQNEAQ. The V end was cut by 2 bases, the J end by 8 bases, with 12 bases between. This CDR3 comprises 13 residues. CDR3 sequence: CASSLSSGRGYTF. In DNA form, the CDR3 reads TGTGCCAGCAGCTTATCGAGTGGGCGGGGCTACACCTTC.

Many counts were recorded for this clonotype. For the CDR3, the DNA is TGTGCCAGCAGCGTAGGCGGCAGGGAGAGCAATGAGCAGTTCTTC. Its translation is CASSVGGRESNEQFF. This chain connects TRBV9 to TRBJ2-1; D might be TRBD1 or TRBD2, each matching 5 bases. Per the germline V gene, CDR1 is SGDLS and CDR2 is YYNGEE. V dropped 0 bases and J dropped 6 bases, with 13 bases sitting between them. This CDR3 is built from 15 residues.

In its sample, this clonotype was seen many times. This chain links TRBV10-3 with TRBJ2-1, with 14 bases that match TRBD2. Germline CDR1 ENHRY, CDR2 SYGVKD. V was pared by 5 bases and J by 5 bases, with 5 bases of the junction left unmatched. The CDR3 length is 16 residues. CDR3 sequence reads: CAISPGTSGGHNEQFF. In nucleotides, the CDR3 is TGTGCCATCAGTCCCGGGACTAGCGGGGGACACAATGAGCAGTTCTTC.

This clonotype came up many times. V and J are TRBV29-1 and TRBJ2-3; no definite D call. V was pared by 4 bases and J by 6 bases, with 11 bases between. CDR1 and CDR2 from the germline V gene are SQVTM and ANQGSEA. The CDR3 contains 12 residues. The CDR3 here is CSVVGHGDTQYF. Written as DNA, the CDR3 is TGCAGCGTTGTGGGTCACGGGGATACGCAGTATTTT.

The chain is built from TRBV13 and TRBJ2-5, with TRBD1 identical over 7 bases. Germline lookup yields CDR1 PRHDT and CDR2 FYEKMQ (reference sequence). Trimming cost V 4 bases and J 1 base; bases outside gene matches: 9. The CDR3 sequence is 16 residues long. CDR3 residues: CASSSNLDRAQETQYF. Here the CDR3 DNA reads TGTGCCAGCAGCTCCAACCTTGACAGGGCCCAAGAGACCCAGTACTTC.

In its sample, this clonotype was seen many times. The chain is built from TRBV7-2 and TRBJ2-1, with D hard to call. The CDR3 extends over 12 amino acids. Germline CDR1 reads SGHTA; CDR2 reads FQGNSA. V lost 3 bases and J lost 6, with 6 bases in between. The CDR3 loop reads CASSFNSNEQFF. DNA for the CDR3: TGTGCCAGCAGCTTCAATAGCAATGAGCAGTTCTTC.

Many counts were recorded for this clonotype. The chain couples TRBV25-1 to TRBJ2-7; D call uncertain. Trimming removed 3 bases from V and 0 bases from J, with 12 bases in between. The V gene's germline CDR1 is MGHDK and CDR2 SYGVNS. The CDR3 length is 15 residues. The CDR3 DNA reads TGTGCCAGCAGTGATTTCGCCCAGAGCTCCTACGAGCAGTACTTC. Amino acid sequence: CASSDFAQSSYEQYF.